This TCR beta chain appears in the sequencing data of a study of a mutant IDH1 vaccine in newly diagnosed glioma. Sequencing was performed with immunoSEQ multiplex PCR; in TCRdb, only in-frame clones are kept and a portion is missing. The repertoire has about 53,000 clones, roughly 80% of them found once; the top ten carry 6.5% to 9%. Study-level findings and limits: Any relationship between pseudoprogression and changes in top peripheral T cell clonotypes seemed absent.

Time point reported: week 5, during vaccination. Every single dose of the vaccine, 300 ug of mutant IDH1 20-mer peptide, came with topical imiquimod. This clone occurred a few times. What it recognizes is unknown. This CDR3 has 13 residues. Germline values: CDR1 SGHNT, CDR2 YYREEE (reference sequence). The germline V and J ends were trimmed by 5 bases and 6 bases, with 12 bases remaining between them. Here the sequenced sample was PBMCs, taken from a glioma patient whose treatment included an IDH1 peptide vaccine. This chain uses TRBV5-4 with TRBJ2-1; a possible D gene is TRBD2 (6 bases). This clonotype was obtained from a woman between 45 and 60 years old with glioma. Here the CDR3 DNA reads TGTGCCAGCAGGCCCGGGGGAGCCAATGAGCAGTTCTTC. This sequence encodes CASRPGGANEQFF.